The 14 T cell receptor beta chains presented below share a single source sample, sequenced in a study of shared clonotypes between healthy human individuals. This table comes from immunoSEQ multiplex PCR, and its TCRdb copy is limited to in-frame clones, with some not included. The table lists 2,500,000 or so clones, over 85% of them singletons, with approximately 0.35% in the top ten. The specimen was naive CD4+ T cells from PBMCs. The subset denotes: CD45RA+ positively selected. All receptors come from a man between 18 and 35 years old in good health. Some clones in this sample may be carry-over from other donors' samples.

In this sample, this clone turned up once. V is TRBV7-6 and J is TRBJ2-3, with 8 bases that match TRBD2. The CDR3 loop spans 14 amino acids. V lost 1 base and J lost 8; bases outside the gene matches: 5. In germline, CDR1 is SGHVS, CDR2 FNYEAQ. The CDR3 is CASSLGTSSGTQYF. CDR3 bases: TGTGCCAGCAGCTTAGGGACTAGCTCTGGTACGCAGTATTTT. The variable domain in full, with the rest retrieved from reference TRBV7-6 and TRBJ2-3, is GAGVSQSPRYKVTKRGQDVALRCDPISGHVSLYWYRQALGQGPEFLTYFNYEAQQDKSGLPNDRFSAERPEGSISTLTIQRTEQRDSAMYRCASSLGTSSGTQYFGPGTRLTVL.

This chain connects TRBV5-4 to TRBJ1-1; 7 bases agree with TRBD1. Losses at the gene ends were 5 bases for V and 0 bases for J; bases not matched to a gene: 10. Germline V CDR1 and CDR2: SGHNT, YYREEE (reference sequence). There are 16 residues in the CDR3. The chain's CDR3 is CASRAGTDYMNTEAFF. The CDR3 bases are TGTGCCAGCAGAGCCGGGACAGATTACATGAACACTGAAGCTTTCTTT.

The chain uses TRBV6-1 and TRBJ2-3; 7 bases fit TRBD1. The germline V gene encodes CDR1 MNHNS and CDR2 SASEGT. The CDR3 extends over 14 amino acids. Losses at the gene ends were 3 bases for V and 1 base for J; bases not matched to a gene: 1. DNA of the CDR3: TGTGCCAGCAGTGATACAGGGGGCACAGATACGCAGTATTTT. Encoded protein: CASSDTGGTDTQYF.

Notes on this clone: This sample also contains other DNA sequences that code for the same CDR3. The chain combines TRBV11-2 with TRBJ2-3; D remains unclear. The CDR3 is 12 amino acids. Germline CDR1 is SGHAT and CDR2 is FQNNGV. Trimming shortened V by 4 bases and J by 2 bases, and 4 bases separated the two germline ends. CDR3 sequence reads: CASSSITDTQYF. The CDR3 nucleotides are TGTGCCAGCAGCTCAATCACAGATACGCAGTATTTT.

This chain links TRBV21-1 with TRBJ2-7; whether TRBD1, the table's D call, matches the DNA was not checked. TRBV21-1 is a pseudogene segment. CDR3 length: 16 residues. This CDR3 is CASSPKQGPRVYEQYF. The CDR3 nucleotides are TGTGCCAGCAGCCCTAAACAGGGGCCCCGTGTATACGAGCAGTACTTC.

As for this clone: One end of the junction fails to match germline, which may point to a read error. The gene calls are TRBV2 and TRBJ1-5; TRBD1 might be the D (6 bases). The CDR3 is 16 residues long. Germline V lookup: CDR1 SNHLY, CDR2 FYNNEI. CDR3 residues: CASSSDRKGSDQPQHF. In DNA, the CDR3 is TGTGCCAGCAGTTCAGACAGGAAGGGTAGCGATCAGCCCCAGCATTTT.

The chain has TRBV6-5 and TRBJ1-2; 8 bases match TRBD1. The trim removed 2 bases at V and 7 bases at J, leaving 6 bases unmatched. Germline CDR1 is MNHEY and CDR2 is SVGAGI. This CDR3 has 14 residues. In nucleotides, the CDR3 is TGTGCCAGCAGTTACAGGACAGGGATCGGTGGCTACACCTTC. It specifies CASSYRTGIGGYTF.

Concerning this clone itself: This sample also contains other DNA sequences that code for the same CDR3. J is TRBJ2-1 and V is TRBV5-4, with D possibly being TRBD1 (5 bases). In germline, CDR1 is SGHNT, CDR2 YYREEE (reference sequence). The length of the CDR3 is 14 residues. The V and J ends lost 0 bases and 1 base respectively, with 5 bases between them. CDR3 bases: TGTGCCAGCAGCTTGGACAGGTCCTACAATGAGCAGTTCTTC. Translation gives CASSLDRSYNEQFF.

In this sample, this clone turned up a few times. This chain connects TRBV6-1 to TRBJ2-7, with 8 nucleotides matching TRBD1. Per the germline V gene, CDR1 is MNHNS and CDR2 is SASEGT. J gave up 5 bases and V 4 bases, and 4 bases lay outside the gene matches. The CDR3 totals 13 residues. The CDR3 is CASSVDRGDEQYF. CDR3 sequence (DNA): TGTGCCAGCAGTGTCGACAGGGGAGACGAGCAGTACTTC.

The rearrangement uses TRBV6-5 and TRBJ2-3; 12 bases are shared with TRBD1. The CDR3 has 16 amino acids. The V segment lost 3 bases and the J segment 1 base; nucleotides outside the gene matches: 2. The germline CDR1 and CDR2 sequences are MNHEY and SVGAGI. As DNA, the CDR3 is TGTGCCAGCAGTTATGGGGACAGGGGGCGCACAGATACGCAGTATTTT. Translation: CASSYGDRGRTDTQYF.

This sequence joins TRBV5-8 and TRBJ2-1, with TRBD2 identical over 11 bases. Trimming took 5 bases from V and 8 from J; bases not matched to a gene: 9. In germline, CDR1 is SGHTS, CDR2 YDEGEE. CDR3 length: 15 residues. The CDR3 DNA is TGTGCCAGCAGATTAATAGCGGGAGGGCCCGATGAGCAGTTCTTC. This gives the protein CASRLIAGGPDEQFF.

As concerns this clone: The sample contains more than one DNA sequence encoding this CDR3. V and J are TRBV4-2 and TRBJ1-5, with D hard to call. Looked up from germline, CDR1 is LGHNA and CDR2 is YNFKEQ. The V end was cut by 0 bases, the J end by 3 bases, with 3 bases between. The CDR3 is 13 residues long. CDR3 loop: CASSQDVNQPQHF. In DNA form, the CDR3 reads TGTGCCAGCAGCCAAGATGTCAATCAGCCCCAGCATTTT.

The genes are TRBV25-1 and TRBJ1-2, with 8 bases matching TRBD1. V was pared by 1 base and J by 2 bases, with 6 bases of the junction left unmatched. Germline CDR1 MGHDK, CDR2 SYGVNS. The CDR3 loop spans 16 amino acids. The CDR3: CASSESGTGGNYGYTF. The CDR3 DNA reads TGTGCCAGCAGTGAATCTGGAACAGGGGGGAACTATGGCTACACCTTC.

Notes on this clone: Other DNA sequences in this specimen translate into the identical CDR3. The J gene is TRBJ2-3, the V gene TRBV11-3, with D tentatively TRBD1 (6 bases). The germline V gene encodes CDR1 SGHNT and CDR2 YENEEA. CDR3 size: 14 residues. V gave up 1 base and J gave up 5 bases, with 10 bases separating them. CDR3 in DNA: TGTGCCAGCAGCTTAGGGGGGCGCCTAGATACGCAGTATTTT. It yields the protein CASSLGGRLDTQYF.